The 26 T cell receptor beta chains below were found in one sample sequenced in a study of T-cell memory formation after mild COVID-19. TCRdb re-called the 5' RACE reads through MiXCR, storing one row per CDR3 protein. The sample lists some 150,000 distinct CDR3 sequences; about 6.1% were seen once. The sequenced sample was PBMCs or a T cell subset sorted from them (not recorded which). The receptor source for this set is an adult woman who had mild COVID-19 (a few samples of this study predate the infection). Cell type and time point are not known.

This clonotype was observed a handful of times. This chain links TRBV7-6 with TRBJ2-1, with 12 positions matching TRBD2. This CDR3 region has 16 residues. Germline V gene lookup returns CDR1 SGHVS and CDR2 FNYEAQ. The trim removed 2 bases at V and 1 base at J, leaving 0 bases unmatched. CDR3 protein: CASSLLAGGSYNEQFF. DNA of the CDR3: TGTGCCAGCAGCTTACTAGCGGGGGGGTCCTACAATGAGCAGTTCTTC.

This clonotype was seen many times. The chain carries TRBV7-3 and TRBJ2-3; D is possibly TRBD2 (7 bases). This CDR3 has 16 amino acids. V gave up 2 bases and J gave up 1 base, with 13 bases separating them. Per germline, CDR1 SGHTA and CDR2 FQGTGA. The CDR3 loop reads CASSLRPGGRTDTQYF. The CDR3 DNA reads TGTGCCAGCAGCTTACGCCCCGGGGGGCGCACAGATACGCAGTATTTT.

This clonotype was counted many times. The chain carries TRBV6-1 and TRBJ2-3; D tentatively fits TRBD1 or TRBD2 (6 bases each). CDR3 size: 13 residues. Germline CDR1 and CDR2: MNHNS and SASEGT. Trimming took 8 bases from V and 6 from J, leaving 15 bases between them. The CDR3 DNA sequence: TGTGCCAGCTTAAACGGGGGCGGGGATACGCAGTATTTT. Translated: CASLNGGGDTQYF.

There are many counts of this clonotype. The rearrangement links TRBV11-2 to TRBJ1-1, with a possible D match to TRBD1 (6 bases). Germline assignment: CDR1 SGHAT and CDR2 FQNNGV. The CDR3 runs 15 residues. V was cut by 5 bases and J by 1 base, with 14 bases left in between. The DNA for the CDR3 is TGTGCCAGCAGCCTAGGGGGGGCGCGGAACACTGAAGCTTTCTTT. Translated: CASSLGGARNTEAFF.

V usage is TRBV2 and J usage is TRBJ1-2; D not resolved. Germline-derived CDR1 and CDR2 are SNHLY and FYNNEI. V lost 6 bases and J 5 bases, leaving 10 bases between the germline ends. The CDR3 loop spans 12 amino acids. The CDR3 coding sequence is TGTGCCAGCAGGGCCAGATCATATGGCTACACCTTC. It translates to CASRARSYGYTF.

Points on this clonotype: A much larger clonotype is one base distant, so this may be a read error. The CDR3 DNA reads as TGCGGTGCTAGAGAGGGGGGGTTGAAGCCCCAGCATTTT. Translating it yields CGAREGGLKPQHF. The V call is TRBV20-1, the J call TRBJ1-5; possible D gene TRBD1, 6 bases. Germline V CDR1 and CDR2: DFQATT, SNEGSKA (reference sequence). CDR3 length: 13 residues.

V usage is TRBV30 and J usage is TRBJ2-7, with 9 bases identical to TRBD1. The ends lost 2 bases at V and 3 bases at J; junction bases unmatched: 5. Per germline, CDR1 GTSNPN and CDR2 SVGIG (reference sequence). The CDR3 extends over 14 amino acids. DNA for the CDR3: TGTGCCTGGAGTCCCCTGGACAGGGGCTACGAGCAGTACTTC. Its translation is CAWSPLDRGYEQYF.

This clonotype was seen repeatedly, ten times or more. The chain employs TRBV5-5 and TRBJ1-2, with TRBD1 identical over 9 bases. Germline CDR1 and CDR2: SGHKS and YYEKEE (reference sequence). CDR3 length: 17 residues. The V gene end was trimmed by 2 bases and the J gene end by 4 bases; junction bases not matched to a gene: 12. CDR3 in amino acids: CASSFVPGQGSGYGYTF. Written as DNA, the CDR3 is TGTGCCAGCAGCTTTGTTCCGGGACAGGGATCCGGCTATGGCTACACCTTC.

This clonotype was observed many times. The chain employs TRBV20-1 and TRBJ1-1; the match to TRBD1 covers 8 bases. V was clipped by 4 bases and J by 5 bases; unmatched bases: 3. The length of the CDR3 is 12 residues. Germline V gene lookup returns CDR1 DFQATT and CDR2 SNEGSKA (reference sequence). The CDR3 reads CSATGGRTEAFF. The CDR3 bases are TGCAGTGCTACAGGGGGCCGGACTGAAGCTTTCTTT.

The genes are TRBV11-2 and TRBJ2-1; 9 bases map to TRBD1. V lost 8 bases to trimming and J lost 8 bases; unmatched junction nucleotides: 16. Germline CDR1 SGHAT, CDR2 FQNNGV. The CDR3 length is 16 residues. For the CDR3, the DNA is TGTGCCAGCCGAGGACAGGGGATTATGAGGTATGATGAGCAGTTCTTC. This gives the protein CASRGQGIMRYDEQFF.

This clonotype has only a few counts. For the CDR3, the DNA is TGTGCCACCAGTGCCCCCCAGGGGGCCGGTAACTATGGCTACACCTTC. It codes for CATSAPQGAGNYGYTF. V gene TRBV24-1 combines with J gene TRBJ1-2, with 8 bases lining up with TRBD1. After removal of 5 bases from V and 1 base from J, the junction contained 8 bases not matched to a gene. CDR1 KGHDR and CDR2 SFDVKD come from the germline V gene. The CDR3 is made up of 16 amino acids.

Turning to this clonotype: With a much larger clone just one base away, this may be a read error. This chain joins TRBV7-3 and TRBJ2-5; D possibly matches TRBD1 or TRBD2 (6 bases each). Per the germline V gene, CDR1 is SGHTA and CDR2 is FQGTGA. The CDR3 runs to 15 residues. CDR3 residues: CASSLMGGGGETKYF. In DNA, the CDR3 is TGTGCCAGCAGCTTAATGGGGGGCGGAGGAGAGACCAAGTACTTC.

This clonotype occurred a few times. This chain joins TRBV4-1 and TRBJ2-5; D tentatively fits TRBD1 or TRBD2 (6 bases each). Trimming took 0 bases from V and 7 from J, leaving 24 bases between them. The CDR3 covers 18 residues. Germline loops: CDR1 MGHRA, CDR2 YSYEKL. CDR3 in amino acids: CASSQDLGRTLKGGTQYF. The CDR3 DNA follows: TGCGCCAGCAGCCAAGATCTTGGGAGGACACTTAAAGGGGGGACCCAGTACTTC.

In its sample, this clonotype was seen many times. The chain has TRBV9 and TRBJ2-3; D is unresolved. From germline, CDR1 is SGDLS and CDR2 YYNGEE. This CDR3 has 14 residues. The germline V and J ends were trimmed by 0 bases and 1 base, with 6 bases remaining between them. The CDR3 sequence: CASSVGPGTDTQYF. In DNA, the CDR3 is TGTGCCAGCAGCGTAGGACCAGGCACAGATACGCAGTATTTT.

This clonotype occurred many times. V usage is TRBV5-5 and J usage is TRBJ2-1; a weak D match, TRBD2 (5 bases). Trimming shortened V by 0 bases and J by 6 bases, and 13 bases separated the two germline ends. CDR1 and CDR2 from the germline V gene are SGHKS and YYEKEE (reference sequence). This CDR3 region has 15 residues. The CDR3 protein is CASSLELGGVNEQFF. DNA for the CDR3: TGTGCCAGCAGCTTGGAACTAGGTGGAGTCAATGAGCAGTTCTTC.

This clonotype was detected a few times. The chain joins TRBV20-1 to TRBJ1-4, with D possibly matching TRBD1 (5 bases). Between the trimmed V and J ends, which lost 7 bases and 0 bases, there was a span of 12 bases. The germline CDR1 and CDR2 sequences are DFQATT and SNEGSKA (reference sequence). This CDR3 comprises 14 residues. Here the CDR3 reads CSGREGATNEKLFF. CDR3 nucleotides: TGCAGTGGCAGGGAAGGGGCAACTAATGAAAAACTGTTTTTT.

This clonotype appeared many times. This rearrangement joins TRBV7-6 to TRBJ2-5, with D hard to call. The V end lost 7 bases, the J end lost 2 bases, and 14 bases lay between the germline ends. CDR3 size: 14 residues. Germline CDR1 is SGHVS and CDR2 is FNYEAQ. In DNA form, the CDR3 reads TGTGCCAGCACCTTGGGTGGGCAGCAAGAGACCCAGTACTTC. The encoded protein is CASTLGGQQETQYF.

This chain uses TRBV2 with TRBJ1-1; D call uncertain. CDR3 length: 12 residues. Germline V gene sequence: CDR1 SNHLY, CDR2 FYNNEI. V lost 1 base and J lost 1, with 1 base in between. The CDR3: CASSEENTEAFF. Written as DNA, the CDR3 is TGTGCCAGCAGTGAAGAGAACACTGAAGCTTTCTTT.

The chain carries TRBV25-1 and TRBJ1-1; D possibly corresponds to TRBD1 (5 bases). Trimming stripped 6 bases from V and 12 bases from J, with 14 bases between. The CDR3 is 11 amino acids. Germline V CDR1 and CDR2: MGHDK, SYGVNS. The CDR3 loop is CASRNQGSTFF. CDR3 DNA: TGTGCCAGCAGAAACCAGGGATCTACTTTCTTT.

The chain recombines TRBV6-6 with TRBJ2-7, with a tentative D call TRBD2 (6 bases). This CDR3 has 12 residues. The germline V and J ends were trimmed by 6 bases and 6 bases, with 12 bases remaining between them. The germline V gene encodes CDR1 MNHNY and CDR2 SVGAGI (reference sequence). This chain's CDR3 is CASSFGGAEQYF. The CDR3, as DNA: TGTGCCAGCAGCTTCGGAGGGGCCGAGCAGTACTTC.

The chain joins TRBV5-4 to TRBJ1-2, with 7 bases aligning to TRBD1. This CDR3 is built from 13 residues. J gave up 6 bases and V 4 bases, and 6 bases lay outside the gene matches. The germline V gene has CDR1 SGHNT and CDR2 YYREEE (reference sequence). DNA of the CDR3: TGTGCCAGCAGCGCGACAGGGAACCATGGCTACACCTTC. Translation gives CASSATGNHGYTF.

This chain joins TRBV14 and TRBJ1-6, with 8 nucleotides matching TRBD1. Germline V lookup: CDR1 SGHDN, CDR2 FVKESK. The J segment lost 10 bases and the V segment lost 3 bases, leaving 8 bases of the junction unmatched. The length of the CDR3 is 15 residues. The CDR3 DNA reads as TGTGCCAGCAGCCAGGTCACAGGGGGTGAATCACCCCTCCACTTT. Translated, it gives CASSQVTGGESPLHF.

This clonotype was detected many times. This chain links TRBV2 with TRBJ2-3; D is perhaps TRBD1 (5 bases). Germline loops: CDR1 SNHLY, CDR2 FYNNEI. V lost 7 bases, J lost 0 bases, and 14 bases lay in between. This CDR3 spans 15 amino acids. The CDR3 is CASKGADTSTDTQYF. The CDR3 nucleotides are TGTGCCAGCAAAGGGGCAGACACTAGCACAGATACGCAGTATTTT.

This clonotype was picked up many times. The V call is TRBV5-6, the J call TRBJ2-3; TRBD2 matches 7 bases. The V gene's germline CDR1 is SGHDT and CDR2 YYEEEE. Germline trimming cut 4 bases from V and 6 bases from J; bases unmatched to any gene: 8. This CDR3 has 14 residues. The CDR3 loop reads CASSRRQGGDTQYF. CDR3 bases: TGTGCCAGCAGCCGCCGCCAGGGAGGGGATACGCAGTATTTT.

This clonotype was observed many times. This chain connects TRBV5-5 to TRBJ2-1; 8 bases match TRBD1. CDR3 length equals 14 residues. Trimming cost V 4 bases and J 5 bases; bases outside gene matches: 5. Germline CDR1 SGHKS, CDR2 YYEKEE (reference sequence). The CDR3 protein is CASSPTDRDNEQFF. DNA of the CDR3: TGTGCCAGCAGCCCCACGGACAGGGACAATGAGCAGTTCTTC.

The table lists this clonotype with many counts. The gene calls are TRBV7-8 and TRBJ2-1, with 9 bases lining up with TRBD1. V shed 5 bases, J shed 7 bases, and the junction held 12 bases outside the gene matches. Looked up from germline, CDR1 is SGHVS and CDR2 is FQNEAQ. The CDR3 runs 16 residues. CDR3 protein: CASSPSRDRVFNEQFF. Written as DNA, the CDR3 is TGTGCCAGCAGCCCGTCCCGGGACAGGGTCTTTAATGAGCAGTTCTTC.